The entry that follows covers one T cell receptor (beta chain) sequence. CDR1 and CDR2 (germline): SQVTM, ANQGSEA. This CDR3 comprises 14 residues. Trimming cost V 2 bases and J 5 bases; bases outside gene matches: 3. This record belongs to a study of blood T cell repertoires in COVID-19. In the study overall: T cells, B-cell-depleted T cells, or PBMCs supplied cDNA or gDNA.

The protocol was immunoSEQ multiplex PCR, while the TCRdb copy is restricted to in-frame clones and leaves out a portion. This table has around 100,000 clones, approximately 81% appearing once. This receptor was obtained from a man aged 50 or older with acute or convalescent COVID-19. The specimen was peripheral blood. This rearrangement joins TRBV29-1 to TRBJ2-2, with TRBD1 identical over 9 bases. CDR3 in amino acids: CSVETGGGTGELFF. The CDR3 DNA reads as TGCAGCGTTGAAACAGGGGGCGGTACCGGGGAGCTGTTTTTT.